This T cell receptor beta chain stems from a study of T cells in tuberculosis. Whole-study findings and limits: GEM motif frequencies gave around 70% accuracy; the GMM repertoire gave 80% to 90%.

In this sample, this clone turned up once. The target antigen is unknown. Each donor contributed 100,000 or so T cells on average, unsorted. The germline V gene has CDR1 MNHNY and CDR2 SVGAGI (reference sequence). The CDR3 runs 14 residues. V gave up 6 bases and J gave up 4 bases, with 13 bases separating them. Libraries were prepared by immunoSEQ multiplex PCR; TCRdb keeps only in-frame clonotypes and omits some of them. The top ten clones hold around 4.9% of a sample with some 31,000 clones, more than 85% of them seen once. V and J are TRBV6-6 and TRBJ2-1; maybe TRBD2 (7 bases). The sequencing sample was made of PBMCs. The sequence was collected from a donor between 10 and 35 years old with latent tuberculosis or without tuberculosis infection. CDR3 protein: CASRPRGAYNEQFF. The CDR3 DNA reads TGTGCCAGCAGACCCCGGGGGGCGTACAATGAGCAGTTCTTC.